Each of the 27 T cell receptor beta chains below was sequenced from the same sample in a study of cytomegalovirus exposure and HLA in healthy donors. Primers: 60 Vbeta forward and 13 Jbeta reverse. The data were produced by immunoSEQ multiplex PCR, yet TCRdb's version contains in-frame clones alone and is incomplete. This table holds about 170,000 clones, roughly 84% found once. Sequenced input: PBMCs. All receptors derive from a male donor in good health and CMV-seronegative.

The chain couples TRBV2 to TRBJ1-5; the D gene is possibly TRBD1 (5 bases). Per germline, CDR1 SNHLY and CDR2 FYNNEI. V was pared by 4 bases and J by 0 bases, with 10 bases between. There are 15 residues in the CDR3. The CDR3 loop is CASSGAGDSNQPQHF. DNA for the CDR3: TGTGCCAGCAGTGGCGCGGGGGATAGCAATCAGCCCCAGCATTTT.

The genes are TRBV27 and TRBJ1-2, with D unclear. The germline CDR1 and CDR2 sequences are MNHEY and SMNVEV (reference sequence). The V end lost 10 bases, the J end lost 2 bases, and 8 bases lay between the germline ends. The length of the CDR3 is 11 residues. CDR3 DNA: TGTGCCAACACACCGAACTATGGCTACACCTTC. Translation gives CANTPNYGYTF.

This clone has only a few counts. V and J are TRBV6-4 and TRBJ2-1, with unresolved D. V was trimmed by 3 bases and J by 0 bases, leaving 3 bases between them. The CDR3 consists of 13 residues. The germline V gene encodes CDR1 MRHNA and CDR2 SNTAGT. Here the CDR3 reads CASSEYSYNEQFF. The CDR3 coding sequence is TGTGCCAGCAGTGAATACTCCTACAATGAGCAGTTCTTC.

This chain's CDR3 is CASSVRGGGDEQYF. The DNA for the CDR3 is TGTGCCAGCAGCGTCAGAGGAGGGGGGGACGAGCAGTACTTC. V and J are TRBV9 and TRBJ2-7, with D perhaps matching TRBD2 (7 bases). The CDR3 is 14 amino acids. Trimming removed 2 bases from V and 5 bases from J, with 14 bases in between. Germline V CDR1 and CDR2: SGDLS, YYNGEE. Full variable domain (missing parts from reference TRBV9 and TRBJ2-7): DSGVTQTPKHLITATGQRVTLRCSPRSGDLSVYWYQQSLDQGLQFLIQYYNGEERAKGNILERFSAQQFPDLHSELNLSSLELGDSALYFCASSVRGGGDEQYFGPGTRLTVT.

CDR3 bases: TGTGCCAGCAGAGGCTCCTCAGGGTTGGGGACTGAAGCTTTCTTT. Its protein product is CASRGSSGLGTEAFF. This sequence joins TRBV5-4 and TRBJ1-1; a weak D match, TRBD1 (5 bases). The length of the CDR3 is 15 residues. Germline V gives CDR1 SGHNT, CDR2 YYREEE (reference sequence). Between the trimmed V and J ends, which lost 5 bases and 5 bases, there was a span of 19 bases.

In this sample, this clone turned up once. The DNA for the CDR3 is TGCGCCAGCAGCTTCCGGACAGGGGAAGAGACCCAGTACTTC. It yields the protein CASSFRTGEETQYF. The chain carries TRBV5-1 and TRBJ2-5, with 9 nucleotides matching TRBD1. V shed 2 bases and J 3 bases; nucleotides not matched to a gene: 2. CDR3 length: 14 amino acids. In germline, CDR1 is SGHRS, CDR2 YFSETQ. The full variable domain, with the rest looked up from reference TRBV5-1 and TRBJ2-5, is KAGVTQTPRYLIKTRGQQVTLSCSPISGHRSVSWYQQTPGQGLQFLFEYFSETQRNKGNFPGRFSGRQFSNSRSEMNVSTLELGDSALYLCASSFRTGEETQYFGPGTRLLVL.

This chain connects TRBV2 to TRBJ1-5; possibly TRBD1 for D (6 bases). V was cut by 3 bases and J by 6 bases, with 15 bases left in between. This CDR3 spans 15 amino acids. Germline CDR1 reads SNHLY; CDR2 reads FYNNEI. The CDR3 DNA reads as TGTGCCAGCAGTGAGCAGGGGCAGGGTACTCAGCCCCAGCATTTT. The encoded protein is CASSEQGQGTQPQHF.

A note on this clone: Other nucleotide sequences from this sample produce the same CDR3. This chain joins TRBV19 and TRBJ1-1, with D tentatively TRBD1 (6 bases). The germline V gene has CDR1 LNHDA and CDR2 SQIVND (reference sequence). The CDR3 runs 12 residues. Deletions cut 7 bases from V and 1 base from J, with 7 bases between. Here the CDR3 reads CASTRGNTEAFF. CDR3 DNA: TGTGCCAGTACCAGGGGGAACACTGAAGCTTTCTTT.

This clone was recorded a few times. The rearrangement links TRBV7-5 to TRBJ2-3; TRBD1 is taken as the D call from the table, unchecked against the DNA. TRBV7-5 is a documented pseudogene. This CDR3 contains 15 residues. CDR3 protein: CARSFISRDTDTQYF. The CDR3 nucleotides are TGTGCCAGAAGCTTTATTTCCAGGGACACAGATACGCAGTATTTT.

This clone was recorded only once. The rearrangement uses TRBV5-1 and TRBJ2-7; 8 bases line up with TRBD1. Trimming took 6 bases from V and 0 from J; bases not matched to a gene: 8. The CDR3 loop spans 15 amino acids. Per the germline V gene, CDR1 is SGHRS and CDR2 is YFSETQ. This chain's CDR3 is CASTYRGDISYEQYF. In DNA, the CDR3 is TGCGCCAGCACTTACAGGGGGGATATCTCCTACGAGCAGTACTTC. Full variable domain (outside the CDR3, taken from reference TRBV5-1 and TRBJ2-7): KAGVTQTPRYLIKTRGQQVTLSCSPISGHRSVSWYQQTPGQGLQFLFEYFSETQRNKGNFPGRFSGRQFSNSRSEMNVSTLELGDSALYLCASTYRGDISYEQYFGPGTRLTVT.

The genes are TRBV7-2 and TRBJ2-5; weak D call: TRBD1 (6 bases). The J call is in doubt because the DNA end fits TRBJ2-7 better. The germline CDR1 and CDR2 sequences are SGHTA and FQGNSA. The CDR3 extends over 14 amino acids. CDR3: CASSLQQGYGEQYF. The CDR3 bases are TGTGCCAGCAGCCTACAACAGGGATACGGCGAGCAGTACTTC.

This sequence joins TRBV30 and TRBJ1-5; 9 bases match TRBD1. CDR3 length: 16 amino acids. V was pared by 3 bases and J by 4 bases, with 10 bases of the junction left unmatched. Per germline, CDR1 GTSNPN and CDR2 SVGIG (reference sequence). CDR3 amino acids: CAWSMGTGLINQPQHF. The CDR3 coding sequence is TGTGCCTGGAGCATGGGGACAGGGTTAATTAATCAGCCCCAGCATTTT.

The chain couples TRBV2 to TRBJ1-1; D ambiguous. This CDR3 region has 13 residues. Germline V gene sequence: CDR1 SNHLY, CDR2 FYNNEI. V lost 1 base to trimming and J lost 4 bases, with 7 bases between them. CDR3 loop: CASSEGTPTEAFF. CDR3 in DNA: TGTGCCAGCAGTGAAGGTACACCCACTGAAGCTTTCTTT.

The chain recombines TRBV30 with TRBJ2-7; 9 bases match TRBD1. With 4 bases clipped from V and 3 bases from J, the junction kept 10 bases outside the gene matches. The V gene's germline CDR1 is GTSNPN and CDR2 SVGIG (reference sequence). The CDR3 runs 15 residues. The CDR3 is CAWTAWGTGHYEQYF. CDR3 bases: TGTGCCTGGACTGCATGGGGGACAGGGCACTACGAGCAGTACTTC.

The chain has TRBV29-1 and TRBJ2-7; D might be TRBD2 (6 bases). V was cut by 6 bases and J by 1 base, with 16 bases left in between. Germline lookup yields CDR1 SQVTM and CDR2 ANQGSEA. CDR3 length equals 14 residues. CDR3 DNA sequence: TGCAGCGTGTCCAGCGGGCAGGGATCCTACGAGCAGTACTTC. This codes for CSVSSGQGSYEQYF.

The rearrangement links TRBV2 to TRBJ2-5; D is possibly TRBD1 (6 bases). The V gene lost 9 bases and the J gene lost 1 base, with 12 bases spanning the gap. Germline V gene sequence: CDR1 SNHLY, CDR2 FYNNEI. The CDR3 covers 13 residues. The CDR3 protein is CASQGLTQETQYF. The CDR3 DNA reads TGTGCCAGTCAGGGGTTAACCCAAGAGACCCAGTACTTC.

Here the CDR3 DNA reads TGTGCCAGTAGTGTGGGGGGGTCCCATATTAACAATGAGCAGTTCTTC. This translates into CASSVGGSHINNEQFF. The chain combines TRBV19 with TRBJ2-1, with 7 nucleotides matching TRBD2. J was trimmed by 5 bases and V by 5 bases; bases with no gene match: 12. In germline, CDR1 is LNHDA, CDR2 SQIVND (reference sequence). The CDR3 is 16 amino acids.

V usage is TRBV27 and J usage is TRBJ2-7; 9 nucleotides line up with TRBD2. This CDR3 is 15 amino acids long. Unmatched junction bases numbered 5, after V lost 0 bases and J lost 5 bases. Looked up from germline, CDR1 is MNHEY and CDR2 is SMNVEV (reference sequence). For the CDR3, the DNA is TGTGCCAGCAGTTTATCGATAGCGGGGGCCCACGAGCAGTACTTC. This gives the protein CASSLSIAGAHEQYF.

V is TRBV7-2 and J is TRBJ2-5; D is possibly TRBD2 (5 bases). This CDR3 contains 16 residues. The germline V gene has CDR1 SGHTA and CDR2 FQGNSA. V shed 1 base and J shed 4 bases, with 16 bases lying between them. CDR3 region: CASSLVMGVGGETQYF. CDR3 coding DNA: TGTGCCAGCAGCTTAGTTATGGGAGTGGGTGGAGAGACCCAGTACTTC.

The chain recombines TRBV25-1 with TRBJ2-7; no firm D call. Deletions cut 3 bases from V and 2 bases from J, with 11 bases between. The CDR3 loop spans 14 amino acids. Germline V lookup: CDR1 MGHDK, CDR2 SYGVNS. The CDR3 loop reads CASSEGLWAYEQYF. CDR3 bases: TGTGCCAGCAGTGAGGGCCTTTGGGCCTACGAGCAGTACTTC.

The chain uses TRBV2 and TRBJ2-1; 9 bases map to TRBD2. Unmatched junction bases numbered 6, after V lost 2 bases and J lost 7 bases. This CDR3 is 15 amino acids long. Germline assignment: CDR1 SNHLY and CDR2 FYNNEI. The CDR3 spells CASSEIAGGPNEQFF. The CDR3 nucleotides are TGTGCCAGCAGTGAAATCGCGGGGGGGCCTAATGAGCAGTTCTTC.

The J gene is TRBJ1-5, the V gene TRBV27, with D uncertain. Between the trimmed V and J ends, which lost 6 bases and 5 bases, there was a span of 17 bases. Germline-derived CDR1 and CDR2 are MNHEY and SMNVEV (reference sequence). CDR3 length: 15 amino acids. The CDR3 spells CASRHSMGVHQPQHF. The CDR3 DNA reads TGTGCCAGCAGACATTCAATGGGCGTCCATCAGCCCCAGCATTTT.

The chain joins TRBV6-1 to TRBJ1-5; TRBD1 agrees at 7 bases. The CDR3 runs 15 residues. With V trimmed by 1 base and J by 6 bases, 6 bases remained unmatched. CDR1 and CDR2 from the germline V gene are MNHNS and SASEGT. The CDR3 reads CASSEGTGRLQPQHF. The CDR3 DNA is TGTGCCAGCAGTGAAGGGACAGGTCGTCTTCAGCCCCAGCATTTT.

This clone was observed once. The chain has TRBV7-3 and TRBJ2-1, with 7 bases aligning to TRBD2. Germline CDR1 is SGHTA and CDR2 is FQGTGA. CDR3 size: 13 residues. V dropped 4 bases and J dropped 5; count of bases not matched to a gene: 2. CDR3 nucleotide sequence: TGTGCCAGCAGCTCCACTAGCGACAATGAGCAGTTCTTC. Translating gives CASSSTSDNEQFF.

V is TRBV27 and J is TRBJ2-5, with D perhaps matching TRBD1 (6 bases). V lost 6 bases and J lost 11, with 19 bases in between. Per the germline V gene, CDR1 is MNHEY and CDR2 is SMNVEV (reference sequence). The CDR3 spans 13 residues. The CDR3 spells CASSSPPGVEQYF. As DNA, the CDR3 is TGTGCCAGCAGCTCTCCTCCAGGGGTTGAGCAGTACTTC.

The chain joins TRBV11-3 to TRBJ2-5, with D tentatively TRBD1 (5 bases). Germline V gene sequence: CDR1 SGHNT, CDR2 YENEEA. The ends were cut back, 6 bases at V and 7 bases at J, with 12 bases in the middle. The CDR3 is 12 residues long. Here the CDR3 reads CASSQGQGTQYF. CDR3 bases: TGTGCCAGCAGTCAAGGGCAGGGGACCCAGTACTTC.

This clone was seen a single time. DNA for the CDR3: TGTGCCAGCAGCTTGCGAGAGGGGGCGCAGGTCTCAGATACGCAGTATTTT. Translation gives CASSLREGAQVSDTQYF. The chain recombines TRBV7-8 with TRBJ2-3; 7 nucleotides line up with TRBD1. The CDR3 is 17 amino acids. Germline CDR1 SGHVS, CDR2 FQNEAQ. Trimming took 3 bases from V and 4 from J; bases not matched to a gene: 13.